This T cell receptor beta chain is from a study of STAT5B mutations in CD4+ large granular lymphocyte leukemia. Study outcomes and limitations: Compared with healthy controls (2/35), patient top clones favored TRBV06 (8/27).

The assay was run at survey level. Profiling relied on immunoSEQ multiplex PCR, and the TCRdb table lists in-frame clones only, not all of them. The table has fewer than 35,000 clones, about 74% seen once. Concerning this clone itself: Its antigen is not known.

Per the germline V gene, CDR1 is SQVTM and CDR2 is ANQGSEA. The ends lost 7 bases at V and 7 bases at J; junction bases unmatched: 7. The CDR3 has 11 amino acids. This receptor was taken from a human donor in good health. The chain uses TRBV29-1 and TRBJ2-7, with TRBD2 identical over 7 bases. What was sequenced was CD4+ T cells from blood buffy coats. This CDR3 is CSGLRGGEQYF. CDR3 nucleotide sequence: TGCAGCGGGCTAAGGGGAGGGGAGCAGTACTTC.